The clone carrying this T cell receptor beta chain was recorded many times. 5'RACE generated cDNA with 10-nucleotide random UMIs. TCRdb re-derived calls from the 5' RACE reads in MiXCR, one entry per CDR3 protein. The sample yields 25,000 to 30,000 distinct CDR3 sequences, 5% to 8% seen once. The data are from a study of neurological immune-mediated disorders. The length of the CDR3 is 13 residues. Trimming removed 6 bases from V and 4 bases from J; junction bases left unmatched: 6. Germline values: CDR1 DFQATT, CDR2 SNEGSKA (reference sequence). 2 million unsorted PBMCs were stored in RNAlater at -80 °C before RNA extraction.

What was sequenced was PBMCs. This sequence joins TRBV20-1 and TRBJ2-7, with TRBD2 matching over 10 bases. The TCR sequence derives from a woman aged 45 to 65 in good health. CDR3 loop: CSAPGLALYEQYF. CDR3 DNA sequence: TGCAGTGCCCCGGGACTAGCGCTTTACGAGCAGTACTTC.